This T cell receptor beta chain was profiled in a study of CD8 T cells in ankylosing spondylitis. TCRdb re-analysed the 5' RACE reads in MiXCR, keeping a single row per CDR3 protein. The sample consists of about 330,000 distinct CDR3 sequences, roughly 8% of them appearing once. Findings and limits, study-wide: A motif of fewer than ten highly homologous TCR beta variants was seen as apparently characteristic of ankylosing spondylitis blood. Clones linked to disease were reported to show significant enrichment in matched ankylosing spondylitis synovial fluid.

Remarks on this clonotype: What it recognizes is unknown.

Sequencing was done on a sample of blood, either unsorted or a sorted T cell fraction (not recorded which). This sequence originates from a male donor with ankylosing spondylitis.

In DNA, the CDR3 is TGTGCCAGCAGTTACTCGCGGAACCAATTGACCCAGTACTTC. Amino acid sequence: CASSYSRNQLTQYF. V and J are TRBV6-5 and TRBJ2-5, with D unclear. Germline V gene sequence: CDR1 MNHEY, CDR2 SVGAGI. Trimming left V 0 bases short and J 7 bases short, with 12 bases between. This CDR3 comprises 14 residues.